A single T cell receptor beta chain is shown here with its context. This clone has only a few counts. Its specific antigen is unknown. No qualities accompany the bases; no much larger clone lies one base away. The sample belongs to a study of chemoradiotherapy in HPV16-positive cancers (dated by TCRdb to 2022 to 2024). At the level of the whole study: Candidate HPV-specific T-cell clones and common TCR motifs were defined by functional T-cell assays performed on cells from two HPV16-positive patients. The study asked whether T-cell immunity to the HPV oncoproteins E6 and E7 changes during chemoradiotherapy and whether this immunity affects survival. The candidate HPV-specific TCRs and motifs were subsequently tracked in TCR repertoires obtained from roughly 78 patients with HPV-related cancers. The full study reports these points: The functional definition of HPV-specific T cells came from only a couple of HPV16-positive patients, and the survival association was reported for HPV16-positive patients. Among HPV16-positive patients, expansion of HPV-responsive T cells during chemoradiotherapy was associated with better recurrence-free survival. Expansion of candidate HPV-specific clones and E7-related TCR motifs was observed in the tumor microenvironment during treatment, whereas no such expansion was observed for non-HPV-specific T cells.

The junction shows trimming of 5 bases on V and 6 bases on J, plus 17 bases between the germline ends. CDR1 is given as SGHVS and CDR2 as FNYEAQ, both from the germline V gene. Inclusive of the bounding cysteine and phenylalanine, the CDR3 is 15 residues long. Only the CDR3 DNA is retained, 45 bases long and in frame from the first base. Because repertoires were sampled repeatedly during chemoradiotherapy, clonal expansion in the tumor microenvironment could be followed. The library was made by the immunoSEQ multiplex PCR assay. TCRdb re-hosts the immuneACCESS table, in-frame sequences only. Its copies lack some clones; in the studies checked, an unresolved V gene accounts for under half of them, and the cause for the rest is not known. A total of tens of thousands of clones appear in this sample, around 77% of them only once. 3.5% to 4% of the sample rests with the top ten.

The chain is made from TRBV7-6 and TRBJ2-1, with no confidently assigned D gene. The TCR sequence derives from a human donor with HPV-associated anogenital cancer. The sequencing used blood, collected from a patient who underwent chemoradiotherapy. The CDR3 in this case is CASSPYGERSNEQFF. The DNA reads as follows: TGTGCCAGCAGCCCCTACGGAGAGAGATCCAATGAGCAGTTCTTC. With all but the CDR3 taken from the reference TRBV7-6 and TRBJ2-1 genes, the full variable domain is: GAGVSQSPRYKVTKRGQDVALRCDPISGHVSLYWYRQALGQGPEFLTYFNYEAQQDKSGLPNDRFSAERPEGSISTLTIQRTEQRDSAMYRCASSPYGERSNEQFFGPGTRLTVL.